The rows below give T cell receptor beta chains drawn from one sample of a study of Graves' ophthalmopathy and Graves' hyperthyroidism. TCRdb passed the multiplex PCR reads through MiXCR, listing each CDR3 protein once. This table has about 500,000 distinct CDR3 sequences, around an eighth appearing once. The sequenced sample consisted of blood. The receptors here all came from a woman aged 25 to 45 with Graves' ophthalmopathy. Each CDR3 is given with its conserved first and last residue. A D gene is named only where the DNA matches it firmly. Only some rows state a clone size, as once, few, many or a class for expanded clones.

j_call d_call v_call clone_size cdr3_aa cdr3_nt
TRBJ1-1 TRBD1 TRBV6-5 many CASSSATGGRGTEAFF TGTGCCAGCAGTTCAGCTACAGGGGGCCGGGGCACTGAAGCTTTCTTT
TRBJ1-1 NA TRBV15 NA CATSRGDGGAIAFF TGTGCCACCAGCAGAGGGGACGGGGGCGCGATCGCTTTCTTT
TRBJ1-5 NA TRBV6-5 NA CASSFKVSNQPQHF TGTGCCAGCAGTTTTAAGGTTAGCAATCAGCCTCAGCATTTT
TRBJ1-1 TRBD1 TRBV12-3/TRBV12-4 NA CASRLAGGLEAFF TGTGCCAGCAGGCTAGCAGGGGGGCTTGAAGCTTTCTTT
TRBJ2-2 NA TRBV19 NA CASKGARGTGELFF TGTGCCAGTAAGGGCGCAAGGGGCACCGGGGAGCTGTTTTTT
TRBJ1-5 NA TRBV6-1 NA CASSGGRAVNQPQHF TGTGCCAGCAGTGGGGGCAGGGCGGTCAATCAGCCCCAGCATTTT
TRBJ1-1 NA TRBV20-1 many CSARADSSEAFF TGCAGTGCTAGAGCCGACAGCAGTGAAGCTTTCTTT
TRBJ1-2 NA TRBV12-3/TRBV12-4 many CASSLKGGSYGYTF TGTGCCAGCAGTTTGAAGGGTGGAAGCTATGGCTACACCTTC
TRBJ2-5 NA TRBV12-3/TRBV12-4 many CASIKGRDWMRETQYF TGTGCCAGCATCAAGGGCCGGGACTGGATGCGTGAGACCCAGTACTTC
TRBJ1-2 NA TRBV28 NA CAGSPPVVGGEDGYTF TGTGCCGGCAGCCCACCCGTAGTGGGCGGGGAGGATGGCTACACCTTC
TRBJ2-5 NA TRBV28 many CASSLGTGRQETQYF TGTGCCAGCAGTTTAGGCACAGGGCGCCAAGAGACCCAGTACTTC
TRBJ1-1 NA TRBV10-3 NA CAISNLGRMNTEAFF TGTGCCATCAGCAATCTCGGACGGATGAACACTGAAGCTTTCTTT
TRBJ1-5 TRBD1 TRBV28 many CASRDRGRGVSNQPQHF TGTGCCAGCCGGGACAGGGGGCGCGGGGTTAGCAATCAGCCCCAGCATTTT
TRBJ2-7 TRBD1 TRBV27 many CASTRGTGAYEQYF TGTGCCAGCACTCGTGGGACAGGGGCCTACGAGCAGTACTTC
TRBJ2-5 TRBD2 TRBV4-2 many CASSQGGSPLETQYF TGTGCCAGCAGCCAAGGCGGGAGTCCGTTGGAGACCCAGTACTTC
TRBJ1-1 NA TRBV2 many CASSEVGSEAFF TGTGCCAGCAGTGAAGTGGGGTCTGAAGCTTTCTTT
TRBJ2-7 TRBD1 TRBV20-1 NA CSARRLGQGTYEQYF TGCAGTGCTAGACGCCTCGGACAGGGAACCTACGAGCAGTACTTC
TRBJ2-2 NA TRBV5-1 many CASSLTSTNTGELFF TGCGCCAGCAGCTTGACTAGCACGAACACCGGGGAGCTGTTTTTT
TRBJ2-7 TRBD2 TRBV7-2 many CASSLVGGSYEQYF TGTGCCAGCAGCTTAGTCGGCGGGAGCTACGAGCAGTACTTC
TRBJ1-1 NA TRBV4-2 many CASSQSSYSDTEAFF TGTGCCAGCAGCCAAAGTTCTTACTCTGACACTGAAGCTTTCTTT
TRBJ2-5 TRBD1 TRBV20-1 NA CSHLTGGGETQYF TGCAGCCACCTCACAGGGGGCGGGGAGACCCAGTACTTC
TRBJ2-7 TRBD2 TRBV28 many CASSQKGLAFYEQYF TGTGCCAGCAGTCAAAAGGGACTAGCTTTCTACGAGCAGTACTTC
TRBJ1-1 NA TRBV30 NA CAWSSKDRYTEAFF TGTGCCTGGAGTTCAAAGGACAGATACACTGAAGCTTTCTTT
TRBJ1-5 NA TRBV30 many CAWSVGRQPQHF TGTGCCTGGAGTGTAGGGCGTCAGCCCCAGCATTTT
TRBJ1-3 NA TRBV27 NA CASSPGTGFGGNTIYF TGTGCCAGCAGTCCGGGTACAGGGTTCGGCGGAAACACCATATATTTT
TRBJ1-2 NA TRBV30 many CAWRRGTNYGYTF TGTGCCTGGAGAAGAGGGACTAACTATGGCTACACCTTC
TRBJ1-1 TRBD1 TRBV7-2 many CASSKRTGGYTEAFF TGTGCCAGCAGCAAGCGGACAGGGGGGTACACTGAAGCTTTCTTT
TRBJ2-5 NA TRBV28 NA CASRSVMGETQYF TGTGCCAGCAGATCCGTGATGGGAGAGACCCAGTACTTC
TRBJ2-7 TRBD1 TRBV20-1 many CSARVRGLYEQYF TGCAGTGCTAGAGTCAGGGGGCTTTACGAGCAGTACTTC
TRBJ1-1 NA TRBV9 many CASSAGGQLNTEAFF TGTGCCAGCAGCGCCGGGGGACAACTGAACACTGAAGCTTTCTTT
TRBJ1-1 NA TRBV5-1 many CASCTGGTRNTEAFF TGCGCCAGCTGCACCGGGGGAACACGGAACACTGAAGCTTTCTTT
TRBJ1-2 NA TRBV10-2 many CASSKWEVYGYTF TGCGCCAGCAGTAAATGGGAGGTATATGGCTACACCTTC
TRBJ2-7 NA TRBV7-2 NA CASSLAAPAEQYF TGTGCCAGCAGCTTAGCGGCACCGGCCGAGCAGTACTTC
TRBJ1-1 TRBD1 TRBV6-1 many CASSDKWTGNTEAFF TGTGCCAGCAGTGATAAATGGACAGGGAACACTGAAGCTTTCTTT
TRBJ1-1 NA TRBV29-1 many CSVAGFYTEAFF TGCAGCGTAGCAGGATTCTACACTGAAGCTTTCTTT
TRBJ1-6 NA TRBV28 many CASSPPTGRFSPLHF TGTGCCAGCAGTCCCCCCACAGGGAGGTTTTCACCCCTCCACTTT
TRBJ1-2 TRBD1 TRBV3-1 NA CASRGQGEGYTF TGTGCCAGTAGGGGGCAGGGTGAAGGCTACACCTTC
TRBJ2-5 TRBD1 TRBV5-1 NA CASSGGQGAKETQYF TGCGCCAGCAGCGGCGGACAGGGGGCGAAGGAGACCCAGTACTTC
TRBJ1-1 NA TRBV11-3 many CASSSLAGLNTEAFF TGTGCCAGCAGCTCCCTGGCAGGTCTGAACACTGAAGCTTTCTTT
TRBJ2-2 TRBD2 TRBV9 many CASSQGTTSGELFF TGTGCCAGCAGCCAAGGGACTACCTCCGGGGAGCTGTTTTTT
TRBJ2-2 NA TRBV20-1 NA CSARDWQVGYTGELFF TGCAGTGCTAGAGATTGGCAAGTCGGGTACACCGGGGAGCTGTTTTTT
TRBJ2-7 NA TRBV6-5 many CASSYKGVTHYEQYF TGTGCCAGCAGTTACAAAGGGGTCACCCACTACGAGCAGTACTTC
TRBJ1-1 NA TRBV4-2 many CASSQGLWGGRATEAFF TGTGCCAGCAGCCAAGGCCTTTGGGGAGGGAGGGCCACTGAAGCTTTCTTT
TRBJ1-2 TRBD1 TRBV30 many CAWRDRGYYGYTF TGTGCCTGGAGGGACAGGGGGTATTATGGCTACACCTTC
TRBJ2-7 NA TRBV4-1 many CASSQGGSYEQYF TGCGCCAGCAGCCAGGGTGGATCCTACGAGCAGTACTTC
TRBJ2-2 NA TRBV5-1 NA CASSLIVRNTGELFF TGCGCCAGCAGCTTGATCGTGAGGAACACCGGGGAGCTGTTTTTT
TRBJ1-2 NA TRBV7-8 many CASSRGAGDGYTF TGTGCCAGCAGCCGGGGGGCTGGTGATGGCTACACCTTC
TRBJ1-2 TRBD1 TRBV6-1 many CASTRQGYGYTF TGTGCCAGCACCCGACAGGGCTATGGCTACACCTTC
TRBJ1-1 TRBD1 TRBV28 many CASSPLPGTGLGEAFF TGTGCCAGCAGTCCCCTTCCCGGGACAGGCCTGGGTGAAGCTTTCTTT
TRBJ1-6 NA TRBV6-2/TRBV6-3 many CASSYQAGGEGSPLHF TGTGCCAGCAGTTACCAAGCGGGCGGAGAAGGATCACCCCTCCACTTT
TRBJ2-2 TRBD1 TRBV5-1 many CASSTPGTGATGELFF TGCGCCAGCAGCACCCCCGGGACAGGGGCAACCGGGGAGCTGTTTTTT